This T cell receptor beta chain came from a study of blood T cell repertoires in COVID-19 (dated by TCRdb to the early 2020s). Looking at the study overall: Samples from collaborators originated in the United States, Italy and Spain and spanned both the acute and convalescent phases of COVID-19. The prospective study material was composed of cDNA or gDNA derived from T cells, B-cell-depleted T cells, or PBMCs. Subjects who had been exposed to COVID-19, were actively infected with it, or had recovered from it provided the deeply sampled blood TCRbeta repertoires that made up the dataset. The repertoires were made available in a free public database intended to serve as a resource for research on the immune response to SARS-CoV-2. The samples were drawn from two sources: the first 160 participants of the ongoing ImmuneRACE study, and 1,254 subjects contributed by 6 global collaborators. The sample metadata nearly always contained a de-identified subject ID, COVID-19 status, age in years and sex. Where available, HLA class I and class II types were taken from metadata supplied by the sample provider and were not determined by assay-based typing.

CDR1 and CDR2 are read off the germline V gene as SNHLY and FYNNEI. From the cysteine up to the phenylalanine, the CDR3 has a length of 12 residues. Left in the record is the CDR3 DNA by itself, 36 bases read in frame from the first base. The junction carries 9 bases between V and J, which are trimmed by 5 bases and 5 bases respectively. TCRbeta CDR3 regions were amplified from genomic DNA by means of the immunoSEQ Assay, a bias-controlled multiplex PCR. In the paper's pipeline: The number of nucleated cells in each sample was estimated by amplification of reference gene primers within the assay. Sequence reads were collapsed and filtered to measure the absolute abundance of every unique TCRbeta CDR3 rearrangement. For each sample, productive Simpson clonality was calculated by taking the square root of Simpson's diversity index across productive rearrangements. TCRdb limited this immuneACCESS table to in-frame rearrangements with V and J called. A share of clones is missing; checked studies link under half to unresolved V genes, and the rest is unexplained. V, J and clone size derive from that table, while D and trimming were established from the DNA sequence. The sample contains approximately 52,000 clones, 80% to 95% of them found a single time. Of the sample, about 3% is held by the ten largest clones.

With respect to this clone: Its specific antigen is unknown. Base qualities are not recorded, but no much larger clone differs from it by a single base.

The paper as a whole reports these results and caveats: The amount of clinical and demographic metadata varied by source and participant and was provided uncurated.

Collaborating institutions collected whole blood in K2EDTA tubes following their own protocols. Collaborator samples were shipped for TCRbeta analysis as frozen whole blood, isolated PBMCs, or DNA extracted from either sample type. The chain is assembled from TRBV2 and TRBJ1-2; perhaps TRBD1 is the D gene, with 6 bases matching. The sequenced sample was peripheral blood. The receptor was derived from a man aged 45 to 65 with acute or convalescent COVID-19. The DNA sequence is given as TGTGCCAGCAGTTACAGGGAATATGGCTACACCTTC. This encodes CASSYREYGYTF. When the CDR3 is completed using the reference TRBV2 and TRBJ1-2 genes on either side, the full variable domain is EPEVTQTPSHQVTQMGQEVILRCVPISNHLYFYWYRQILGQKVEFLVSFYNNEISEKSEIFDDQFSVERPDGSNFTLKIRSTKLEDSAMYFCASSYREYGYTFGSGTRLTVV.